A single sample gave rise to the 15 T cell receptor beta chains below, sequenced in a study of cytomegalovirus exposure and HLA in healthy donors. Amplification used 60 Vbeta primers and 13 Jbeta primers. Clones were sequenced by immunoSEQ multiplex PCR, and TCRdb holds only the in-frame ones, with some missing. In the table there are 150,000 to 200,000 clones, around 80% of which are singletons. The sequenced material came from PBMCs. These receptors were obtained from a woman in her 30s in good health and CMV-seronegative.

The V and J genes are TRBV5-1 and TRBJ1-5; TRBD1 is a possible D gene (6 bases). V lost 4 bases and J lost 5, with 19 bases in between. The CDR3 covers 16 residues. Germline CDR1 is SGHRS and CDR2 is YFSETQ. This chain's CDR3 is CASSRNTDRGYQPQHF. The DNA of the CDR3 is TGCGCCAGCAGCCGAAACACGGACAGAGGGTATCAGCCCCAGCATTTT.

This chain connects TRBV11-2 to TRBJ2-1, with 13 bases fitting TRBD2. Germline trimming cut 3 bases from V and 7 bases from J; bases unmatched to any gene: 3. CDR3 length: 15 amino acids. Germline CDR1 and CDR2: SGHAT and FQNNGV. CDR3 sequence (DNA): TGTGCCAGCAGCTTTGGACTAGCGGGGGTTAATGAGCAGTTCTTC. Protein: CASSFGLAGVNEQFF. Full variable domain (missing parts from reference TRBV11-2 and TRBJ2-1): EAGVAQSPRYKIIEKRQSVAFWCNPISGHATLYWYQQILGQGPKLLIQFQNNGVVDDSQLPKDRFSAERLKGVDSTLKIQPAKLEDSAVYLCASSFGLAGVNEQFFGPGTRLTVL.

The V call is TRBV19, the J call TRBJ2-7; TRBD2 matches at 7 bases. This CDR3 spans 14 amino acids. CDR1 is LNHDA and CDR2 is SQIVND in the germline V gene (reference sequence). J was trimmed by 6 bases and V by 4 bases; bases with no gene match: 9. The CDR3 sequence: CASSTGRPQFEQYF. CDR3 coding DNA: TGTGCCAGTAGTACCGGGAGGCCCCAGTTCGAGCAGTACTTC.

The rearrangement joins TRBV2 to TRBJ2-5; 9 nucleotides agree with TRBD1. The length of the CDR3 is 15 residues. With 3 bases clipped from V and 4 bases from J, the junction kept 6 bases outside the gene matches. Looked up from germline, CDR1 is SNHLY and CDR2 is FYNNEI. This CDR3 is CASSEDRGGRETQYF. The DNA of the CDR3 is TGTGCCAGCAGTGAGGACAGGGGTGGTCGAGAGACCCAGTACTTC.

The chain has TRBV7-2 and TRBJ1-1, with D perhaps TRBD1 (5 bases). V was shortened by 1 base and J by 4 bases, with 13 bases between the two germline ends. This CDR3 has 15 residues. Germline V gives CDR1 SGHTA, CDR2 FQGNSA. Here the CDR3 DNA reads TGTGCCAGCAGCTTAGGATGGGGGGGGGTCACTGAAGCTTTCTTT. Amino acid sequence: CASSLGWGGVTEAFF.

V is TRBV7-2 and J is TRBJ2-7; D gene unclear. V lost 1 base and J lost 0, with 16 bases in between. The CDR3 is 17 amino acids. Looked up from germline, CDR1 is SGHTA and CDR2 is FQGNSA. The CDR3 DNA reads TGTGCCAGCAGCTTAGTGTCCCCACTAAGGAGCTCCTACGAGCAGTACTTC. It translates to CASSLVSPLRSSYEQYF.

CDR3 protein: CASRQQGHEQYF. Written as DNA, the CDR3 is TGCGCCAGCAGGCAACAGGGGCACGAGCAGTACTTC. This chain uses TRBV5-1 with TRBJ2-5; 7 bases match TRBD1. Judging by the DNA end, TRBJ2-7 fits better; the J call may be wrong. The CDR3 totals 12 residues. Looked up from germline, CDR1 is SGHRS and CDR2 is YFSETQ.

This rearrangement joins TRBV21-1 to TRBJ2-3; the DNA was not used to check the table's D call, TRBD1. TRBV21-1 is reported as a pseudogene. This CDR3 is 16 amino acids long. The CDR3 nucleotides are TGTGCCAGCAGCAAAATACGACAGGGGCACACAGATACGCAGTATTTT. Translated: CASSKIRQGHTDTQYF.

On this clone itself: Germline and junction disagree at one end, which may indicate a read error. This chain uses TRBV5-4 with TRBJ2-6; the match to TRBD2 covers 8 bases. CDR1 SGHNT and CDR2 YYREEE come from the germline V gene (reference sequence). This CDR3 spans 17 amino acids. The CDR3 region has the DNA TGTGCCAGCAACCCCGGGGGGGGGACCTCTGGGGCCAACGGCCTGACTTTC. Protein: CASNPGGGTSGANGLTF.

The V and J genes are TRBV28 and TRBJ1-5, with unresolved D. V dropped 2 bases and J dropped 2 bases, with 16 bases sitting between them. CDR3 length equals 17 residues. Germline lookup yields CDR1 MDHEN and CDR2 SYDVKM. DNA of the CDR3: TGTGCCAGCAGTTTAAGGACTTTTGGGAAGGGCAATCAGCCCCAGCATTTT. Encoded protein: CASSLRTFGKGNQPQHF.

The V and J genes are TRBV6-6 and TRBJ2-5; possible D gene TRBD2, 6 bases. The J call is uncertain, as TRBJ2-7 better fits the DNA end. This CDR3 is built from 13 residues. Germline CDR1 reads MNHNY; CDR2 reads SVGAGI (reference sequence). For the CDR3, the DNA is TGTGCCAGTTTGACGGGAGCTTCCTACGAGCAGTACTTC. Translated, it gives CASLTGASYEQYF.

The V call is TRBV6-5, the J call TRBJ2-1; possible D gene TRBD2, 6 bases. The ends were cut back, 2 bases at V and 7 bases at J, with 12 bases in the middle. CDR3 size: 14 residues. Germline V gives CDR1 MNHEY, CDR2 SVGAGI. This chain's CDR3 is CASSYNTRGNEQFF. The CDR3, as DNA: TGTGCCAGCAGTTACAACACACGGGGGAATGAGCAGTTCTTC.

This chain links TRBV7-6 with TRBJ2-7; 7 bases align to TRBD1. V was pared by 1 base and J by 2 bases, with 2 bases of the junction left unmatched. Germline lookup yields CDR1 SGHVS and CDR2 FNYEAQ. CDR3 length: 14 amino acids. The CDR3 sequence: CASSLGDRTYEQYF. The CDR3 DNA sequence: TGTGCCAGCAGCTTAGGGGACAGAACCTACGAGCAGTACTTC.

This clone was detected a few times. The genes are TRBV9 and TRBJ1-6; a possible D gene is TRBD1 (5 bases). V gave up 0 bases and J gave up 7 bases, with 11 bases separating them. This CDR3 region has 15 residues. Germline values: CDR1 SGDLS, CDR2 YYNGEE. The CDR3 here is CASSVDGGENSPLHF. DNA of the CDR3: TGTGCCAGCAGCGTAGACGGAGGGGAGAATTCACCCCTCCACTTT.

This chain connects TRBV6-6 to TRBJ1-2; the D is unclear. There are 12 residues in the CDR3. Deletions cut 0 bases from V and 8 bases from J, with 7 bases between. The germline gives CDR1 MNHNY, CDR2 SVGAGI (reference sequence). CDR3 coding DNA: TGTGCCAGCAGTTACTCGCGAGGGGGCTACACCTTC. Its translation is CASSYSRGGYTF.